This entry describes one T cell receptor (beta chain). The data were taken from a study of blood T cell repertoires in COVID-19. Study details: Donors in the United States, Italy and Spain gave samples during acute or convalescent COVID-19. Sources were T cells, B-cell-depleted T cells, or PBMCs; the material itself was cDNA or gDNA.

Looked up from germline, CDR1 is SEHNR and CDR2 is FQNEAQ (reference sequence). J gave up 5 bases and V 4 bases, and 5 bases lay outside the gene matches. The CDR3 sequence is 14 residues long. The method was immunoSEQ multiplex PCR; TCRdb's version includes in-frame clones alone and lacks a portion of them. Among about 62,000 clones listed, around 87% were seen once. This chain joins TRBV7-9 and TRBJ2-1, with 7 positions matching TRBD1. The sample taken for sequencing was peripheral blood. The TCR sequence derives from a woman in her sixties or seventies with COVID-19, enrolled during active disease. For the CDR3, the DNA is TGTGCCAGCAGCTACCGGGACAGAAACAATGAGCAGTTCTTC. This translates into CASSYRDRNNEQFF.